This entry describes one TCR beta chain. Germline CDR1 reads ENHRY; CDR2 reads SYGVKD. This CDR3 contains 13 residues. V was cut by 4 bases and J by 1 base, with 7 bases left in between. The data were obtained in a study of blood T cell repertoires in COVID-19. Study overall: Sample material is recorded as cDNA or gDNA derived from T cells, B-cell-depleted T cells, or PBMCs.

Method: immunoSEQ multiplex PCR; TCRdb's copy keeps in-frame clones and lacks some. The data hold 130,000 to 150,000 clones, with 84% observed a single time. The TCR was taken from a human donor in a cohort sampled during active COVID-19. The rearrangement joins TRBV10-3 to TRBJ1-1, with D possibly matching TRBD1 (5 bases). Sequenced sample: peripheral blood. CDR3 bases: TGTGCCATCAGTGGGACACCGAACACTGAAGCTTTCTTT. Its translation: CAISGTPNTEAFF.